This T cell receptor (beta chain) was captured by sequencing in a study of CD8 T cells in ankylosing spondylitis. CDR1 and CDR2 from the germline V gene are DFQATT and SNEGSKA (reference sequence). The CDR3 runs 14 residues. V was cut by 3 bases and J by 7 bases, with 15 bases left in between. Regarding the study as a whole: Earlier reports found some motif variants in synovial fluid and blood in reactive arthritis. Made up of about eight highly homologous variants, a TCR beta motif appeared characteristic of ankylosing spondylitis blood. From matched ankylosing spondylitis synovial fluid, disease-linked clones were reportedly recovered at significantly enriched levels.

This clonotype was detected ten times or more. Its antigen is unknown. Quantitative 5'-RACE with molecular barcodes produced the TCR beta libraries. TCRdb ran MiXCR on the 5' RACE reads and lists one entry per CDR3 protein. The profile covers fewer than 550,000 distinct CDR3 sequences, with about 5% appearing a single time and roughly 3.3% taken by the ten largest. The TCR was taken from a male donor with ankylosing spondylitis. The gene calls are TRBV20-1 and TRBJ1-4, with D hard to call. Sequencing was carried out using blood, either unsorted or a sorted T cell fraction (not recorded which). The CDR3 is CSARSLPGGEKLFF. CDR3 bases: TGCAGTGCTAGGTCCCTCCCCGGCGGTGAAAAACTGTTTTTT.